The sequence of this T cell receptor beta chain was determined in a study of tumor-infiltrating lymphocytes in primary liver carcinoma. Study-level results: Tumor-adjacent and tumor-blood pairs displayed less overlap than did pairs of tumor regions.

Regarding this clonotype: Its specificity is unknown. One end of the junction fails to match germline, which may point to a read error.

Each 20-30 mg portion of unsorted bulk tissue served as the source for co-extraction of RNA and DNA. CDR1 and CDR2 (germline): SGHAT, FQDESV (reference sequence). The CDR3 spans 14 residues. cDNA specific to TCR beta was made from 500 ng of total RNA, with a constant-region primer employed for priming. Generation of the TCR beta libraries relied on three nested multiplex PCR rounds using slightly modified ARM-PCR. The first two PCR rounds used TRBV1-TRBV30 primers with a Cbeta primer, around 10 cycles each. In TCRdb, the multiplex PCR reads were re-called with MiXCR into one record per CDR3 protein. The sample carries around 29,000 distinct CDR3 sequences, 76% recorded once.

This receptor was obtained from a man aged 40-50 years with primary liver carcinoma and hepatitis B virus infection. The specimen sequenced was liver tumor tissue from sampling region 5. The subset was: tumor region T5, tumor centre. This chain links TRBV11-1 with TRBJ2-2; D uncertain. CDR3 amino acids: CASSFTVVTGELFF. The CDR3, as DNA: TGTGCCAGCAGCTTTACAGTGGTTACCGGTGAGCTGTTCTTT.